This paragraph reports one T cell receptor beta chain. The V gene's germline CDR1 is MGHRA and CDR2 YSYEKL. The germline V and J ends were trimmed by 3 bases and 8 bases, with 16 bases remaining between them. CDR3 size: 14 residues. Only in-frame clones appear in the TCRdb table, and some are missing; sequencing was by immunoSEQ multiplex PCR. The table includes about 110,000 clones, 55% to 70% detected once. The data stem from a study of shared clonotypes between healthy human individuals. Among the donors, all were Caucasian adults who lived in Nashville, Tennessee. The sample comprised memory CD8+ T cells sorted from blood. Subset described: CD45RO+ cells pooled with CCR7-negative TemRA cells. This receptor was taken from a woman under 40 in good health. The rearrangement joins TRBV4-1 to TRBJ1-1, with TRBD1 as a possible D gene (6 bases). The DNA of the CDR3 is TGCGCCAGCAGCCACACCGGTTCGGGGGCCGAAGCTTTCTTT. It translates to CASSHTGSGAEAFF.